This TCR beta chain was recovered during a study of beta chain features in type 1 diabetes. Study conclusions and caveats: Significant though moderate, a shortening of TCRB CDR3s appeared in all four CD4+ subsets of Type 1 diabetes patients. In comparison with healthy donors, patients had naive, central memory and Treg TCRB repertoires that appeared more similar.

CDR3 size: 15 residues. The V end lost 5 bases, the J end lost 0 bases, and 13 bases lay between the germline ends. Per germline, CDR1 MNHEY and CDR2 SVGAGI. Reverse transcription of all isolated RNA meant that expressed TCRB transcripts were sequenced. The assay was immunoSEQ multiplex PCR, and TCRdb's table has in-frame clones only and misses some. The sample has 300,000 to 400,000 clones; around 13% are singletons. Comments on this clone: Its antigen is currently unknown.

This rearrangement joins TRBV6-5 to TRBJ1-2, with TRBD1 as a possible D gene (5 bases). The source material was naive CD4+ T cells from blood. The receptor's source is a man between 18 and 29 years old in good health. DNA of the CDR3: TGTGCCAGCAGTCCTGGGACGGGAGCTAACTATGGCTACACCTTC. As protein: CASSPGTGANYGYTF.